Sequencing of this T cell receptor beta chain was carried out in a study of blood T cell repertoires in COVID-19. The wider study: Sources were T cells, B-cell-depleted T cells, or PBMCs; the material itself was cDNA or gDNA.

The sample holds a few counts of this clone. Trimming pared 4 bases from V and 0 bases from J, leaving 10 bases between. The CDR3 is made up of 16 amino acids. CDR1 and CDR2 from the germline V gene are MNHNS and SASEGT. Original processing methods: From reference gene primer amplification, estimates of nucleated cell counts were derived. Method: immunoSEQ multiplex PCR; TCRdb's copy keeps in-frame clones and lacks some. V, J and clone size reflect that table, while D and trimming were determined from the DNA. Among about 260,000 clones, about 85% were seen once, and the ten largest hold 4.2%. The TCR was taken from a man in his sixties with acute or convalescent COVID-19. Input material: peripheral blood. The gene calls are TRBV6-1 and TRBJ1-6; D remains unclear. Written as DNA, the CDR3 is TGTGCCAGCAGTGCAACGGAGAGCTCCTATAATTCACCCCTCCACTTT. Residues: CASSATESSYNSPLHF.